This T cell receptor beta chain was documented in a study of T cells in Graves' hyperthyroidism and ophthalmopathy. What was amplified from RNA transcripts were TCR beta CDR3 regions. Researchers ran a first-round RT-PCR on the TCR CDR3 using the HTBI primer set. TCRdb re-analysed the multiplex PCR reads in MiXCR, keeping a single row per CDR3 protein. The data show around 600,000 distinct CDR3 sequences, about 45% seen once. Trimming removed 5 bases at V and 5 bases at J, with 13 bases between. This CDR3 is 13 amino acids long. CDR1 and CDR2 (germline): SGHVS, FQNEAQ. This clonotype was counted a few times.

J is TRBJ2-7 and V is TRBV7-8; D is unclear. The sequenced sample consisted of peripheral blood or thyroid tissue (not recorded which). This receptor was identified in an adult man with Graves' disease, either hyperthyroidism or ophthalmopathy (not recorded which). The CDR3 protein is CASSQDLGDEQYF. The CDR3, as DNA: TGTGCCAGCAGCCAAGATTTGGGCGACGAGCAGTACTTC. Using reference TRBV7-8 and TRBJ2-7 for the parts outside the CDR3, the full variable domain is GAGVSQSPRYKVAKRGQDVALRCDPISGHVSLFWYQQALGQGPEFLTYFQNEAQLDKSGLPSDRFFAERPEGSVSTLKIQRTQQEDSAVYLCASSQDLGDEQYFGPGTRLTVT.